A selection of T cell receptor beta chains follows, all from one sample in a study of vaccination and CD4 T cells after COVID-19. TCRdb re-derived calls from the PCR reads in MiXCR, one entry per CDR3 protein. The sample yields roughly 6,100 distinct CDR3 sequences, roughly 44% seen once. These receptors have no known antigen. Sequencing was performed on CD4+ T cells from blood, cultured in vitro. The source is a human donor in good health. Both conserved end residues are trimmed from each CDR3.

CDR3	J	V
ASSLGTGPQETQY	TRBJ2-5	TRBV2
ASSYLGRGQDSYGYT	TRBJ1-2	TRBV6-5
ASSPLTVNTEAF	TRBJ1-1	TRBV9
SARLAEHTQY	TRBJ2-3	TRBV20-1
ASSGTGPTEAF	TRBJ1-1	TRBV10-1
ASSQTSGGTDTQY	TRBJ2-3	TRBV6-4
SARDLRRDYGYT	TRBJ1-2	TRBV20-1
ASSYNRETQY	TRBJ2-5	TRBV7-9
ASSLIEGTVDTGELF	TRBJ2-2	TRBV5-6
ASSLMTGASYEQY	TRBJ2-7	TRBV12-3/TRBV12-4
TSSSSRPGDSPLH	TRBJ1-6	TRBV12-3/TRBV12-4
ASSLFTGGSFGETQY	TRBJ2-5	TRBV5-6
ASSLVVAVEQF	TRBJ2-1	TRBV11-2
ASSYRGNQPQH	TRBJ1-5	TRBV6-5
SAPVGGRTDTQY	TRBJ2-3	TRBV20-1
SARYGGYSNQPQH	TRBJ1-5	TRBV20-1
AINQGGTEAF	TRBJ1-1	TRBV10-3
ASSIDFGTYGYT	TRBJ1-2	TRBV19
ASSDRYTGELF	TRBJ2-2	TRBV10-1
ASSPGGTYEQY	TRBJ2-7	TRBV27
ASSSSIFQGRANYGYT	TRBJ1-2	TRBV7-9
ASSFLMNTEAF	TRBJ1-1	TRBV12-3/TRBV12-4
ASSWKREDTEAF	TRBJ1-1	TRBV6-5
ASSEDTGPLVYGYT	TRBJ1-2	TRBV2
ASSLLRQDPYEQY	TRBJ2-7	TRBV5-1
AVYWTEAF	TRBJ1-1	TRBV6-1
SARGGTVGDTQY	TRBJ2-3	TRBV20-1
ASRERPYNYGYT	TRBJ1-2	TRBV5-1
ASSTRQESSYNSPLH	TRBJ1-6	TRBV6-1
ASSATLGGPPEAF	TRBJ1-1	TRBV19
ASSGWGQGTDTQY	TRBJ2-3	TRBV5-1
SARPTEFIEQF	TRBJ2-1	TRBV20-1
ASRAFVDTEAF	TRBJ1-1	TRBV7-3
ASSDNRAGGEKLF	TRBJ1-4	TRBV25-1
ATGGSEPSGYT	TRBJ1-2	TRBV10-3
ASSGAGEDSYEQY	TRBJ2-7	TRBV6-1